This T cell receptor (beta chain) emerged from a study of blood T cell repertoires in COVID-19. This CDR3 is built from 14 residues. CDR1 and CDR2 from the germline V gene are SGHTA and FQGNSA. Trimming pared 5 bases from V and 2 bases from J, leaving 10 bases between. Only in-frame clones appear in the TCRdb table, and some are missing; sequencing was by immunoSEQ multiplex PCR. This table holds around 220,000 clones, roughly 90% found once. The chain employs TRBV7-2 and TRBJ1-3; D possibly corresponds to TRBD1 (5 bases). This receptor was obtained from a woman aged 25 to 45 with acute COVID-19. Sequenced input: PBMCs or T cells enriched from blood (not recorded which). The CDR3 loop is CASSLDTTGNTIYF. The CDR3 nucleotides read TGTGCCAGCAGCCTGGACACGACTGGAAACACCATATATTTT.